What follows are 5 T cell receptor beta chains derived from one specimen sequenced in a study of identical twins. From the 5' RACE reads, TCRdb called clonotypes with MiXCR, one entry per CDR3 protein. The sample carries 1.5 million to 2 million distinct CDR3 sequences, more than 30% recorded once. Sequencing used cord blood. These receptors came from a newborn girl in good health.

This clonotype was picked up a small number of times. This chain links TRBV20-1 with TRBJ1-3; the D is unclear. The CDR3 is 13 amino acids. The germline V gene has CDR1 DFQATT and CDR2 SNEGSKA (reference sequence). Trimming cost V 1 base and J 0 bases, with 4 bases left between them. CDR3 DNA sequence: TGCAGTGCTAGAGGTGACTCTGGAAACACCATATATTTT. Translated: CSARGDSGNTIYF.

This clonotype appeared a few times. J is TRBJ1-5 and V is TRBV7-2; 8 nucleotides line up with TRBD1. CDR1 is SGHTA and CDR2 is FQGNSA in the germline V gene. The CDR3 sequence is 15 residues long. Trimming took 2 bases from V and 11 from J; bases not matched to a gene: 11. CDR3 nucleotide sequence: TGTGCCAGCAGCTTATCGGGACAGGAGTTTTTTTCCCAGCATTTT. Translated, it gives CASSLSGQEFFSQHF.

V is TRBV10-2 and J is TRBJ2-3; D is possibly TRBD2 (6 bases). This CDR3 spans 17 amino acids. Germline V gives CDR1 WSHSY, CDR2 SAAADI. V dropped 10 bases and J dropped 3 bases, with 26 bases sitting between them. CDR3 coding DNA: TGCGCCACCCTATCTAGTCGACTAGTAAAGGGGACAGATACGCAGTATTTT. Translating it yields CATLSSRLVKGTDTQYF.

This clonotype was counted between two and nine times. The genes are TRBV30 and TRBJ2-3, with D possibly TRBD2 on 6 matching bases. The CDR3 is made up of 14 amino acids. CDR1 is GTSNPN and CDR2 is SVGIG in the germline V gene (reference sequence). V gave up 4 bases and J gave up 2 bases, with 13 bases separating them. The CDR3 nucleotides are TGTGCCTGGACTCGGGACTTTTACACAGATACGCAGTATTTT. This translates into CAWTRDFYTDTQYF. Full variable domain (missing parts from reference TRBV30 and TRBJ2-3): SQTIHQWPATLVQPVGSPLSLECTVEGTSNPNLYWYRQAAGRGLQLLFYSVGIGQISSEVPQNLSASRPQDRQFILSSKKLLLSDSGFYLCAWTRDFYTDTQYFGPGTRLTVL.

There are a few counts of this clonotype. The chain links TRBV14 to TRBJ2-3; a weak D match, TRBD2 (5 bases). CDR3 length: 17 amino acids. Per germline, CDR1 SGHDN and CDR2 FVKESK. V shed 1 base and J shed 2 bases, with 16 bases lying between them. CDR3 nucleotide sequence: TGTGCCAGCAGCCAAGCTGTCGGGGTAAAGTACACAGATACGCAGTATTTT. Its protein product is CASSQAVGVKYTDTQYF.